This T cell receptor (beta chain) was sequenced for a study of OX40 agonist ivuxolimab in advanced cancers. This clone has a single count. Assay used: immunoSEQ multiplex PCR; TCRdb lists only in-frame clones, some missing. The sample yields some 74,000 clones, 85% to 90% seen once. V gave up 2 bases and J gave up 1 base; unmatched junction bases: 0. The CDR3 length is 15 residues. Germline-derived CDR1 and CDR2 are SGHRS and YFSETQ. V gene TRBV5-1 combines with J gene TRBJ2-2; 9 nucleotides match TRBD2. The material sequenced was CD4+ or CD8+ T cells sorted from blood, taken in a trial of the OX40 agonist ivuxolimab. The clonotype comes from an adult with an advanced solid tumor such as melanoma, head and neck, liver or kidney cancer. CDR3 protein: CASSFSGGNTGELFF. For the CDR3, the DNA is TGCGCCAGCAGCTTTAGCGGGGGGAACACCGGGGAGCTGTTTTTT.